This TCR beta chain emerged from a study of shared clonotypes between healthy human individuals. About the study: Contributing individuals were a couple of females and three males aged 18 to 49.

Profiling relied on immunoSEQ multiplex PCR, and the TCRdb table lists in-frame clones only, not all of them. The table records hundreds of thousands of clones, around 75% of them present only once. The CDR3 extends over 10 amino acids. V lost 3 bases and J 9 bases, leaving 9 bases between the germline ends. Germline V gene lookup returns CDR1 DFQATT and CDR2 SNEGSKA (reference sequence). The source is a woman between 35 and 50 years old in good health. Some clones in this sample may be carry-over from other donors' samples. Sequences were obtained from PBMCs. The chain links TRBV20-1 to TRBJ2-7; a possible D gene is TRBD2 (6 bases). In DNA, the CDR3 is TGCAGTGCTAGCGGGAGCTCGCAGTACTTC. Translating it yields CSASGSSQYF.